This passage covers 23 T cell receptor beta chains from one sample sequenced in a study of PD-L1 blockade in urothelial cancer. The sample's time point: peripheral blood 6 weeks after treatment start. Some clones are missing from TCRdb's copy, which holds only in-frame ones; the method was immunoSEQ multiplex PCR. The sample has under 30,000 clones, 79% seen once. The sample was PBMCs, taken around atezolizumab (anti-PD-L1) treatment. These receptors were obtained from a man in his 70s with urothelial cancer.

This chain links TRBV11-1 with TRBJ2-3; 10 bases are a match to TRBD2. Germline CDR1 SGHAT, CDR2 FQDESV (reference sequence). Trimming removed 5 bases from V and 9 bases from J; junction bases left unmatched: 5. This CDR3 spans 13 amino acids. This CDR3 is CASSTASGGTQYF. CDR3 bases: TGTGCCAGCAGCACCGCTAGCGGGGGAACGCAGTATTTT.

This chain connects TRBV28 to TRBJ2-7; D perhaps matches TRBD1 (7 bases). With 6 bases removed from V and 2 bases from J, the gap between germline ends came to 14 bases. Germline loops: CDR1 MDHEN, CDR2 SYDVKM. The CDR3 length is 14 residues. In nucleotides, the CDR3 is TGTGCCAGCAGGCCTGCGGGACAGACCTACGAGCAGTACTTC. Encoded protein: CASRPAGQTYEQYF.

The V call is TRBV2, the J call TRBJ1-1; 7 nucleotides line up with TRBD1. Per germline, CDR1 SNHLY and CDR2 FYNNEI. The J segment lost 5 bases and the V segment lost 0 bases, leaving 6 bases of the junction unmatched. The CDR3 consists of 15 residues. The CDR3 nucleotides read TGTGCCAGCAGTGAAGCGAGCGAGGGGGCGACTGAAGCTTTCTTT. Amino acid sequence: CASSEASEGATEAFF.

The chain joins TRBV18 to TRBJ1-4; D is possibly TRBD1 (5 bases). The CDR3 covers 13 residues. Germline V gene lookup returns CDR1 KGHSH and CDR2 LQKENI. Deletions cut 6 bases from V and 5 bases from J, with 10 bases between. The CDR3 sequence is CASSRGRNEKLFF. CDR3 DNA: TGTGCCAGCTCGCGGGGCAGGAATGAAAAACTGTTTTTT.

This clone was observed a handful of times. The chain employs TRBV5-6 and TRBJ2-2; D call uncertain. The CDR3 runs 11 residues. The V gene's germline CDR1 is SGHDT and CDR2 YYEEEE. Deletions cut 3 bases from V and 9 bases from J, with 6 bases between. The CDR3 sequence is CASSSVRELFF. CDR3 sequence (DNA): TGTGCCAGCAGCTCCGTAAGGGAGCTGTTTTTT.

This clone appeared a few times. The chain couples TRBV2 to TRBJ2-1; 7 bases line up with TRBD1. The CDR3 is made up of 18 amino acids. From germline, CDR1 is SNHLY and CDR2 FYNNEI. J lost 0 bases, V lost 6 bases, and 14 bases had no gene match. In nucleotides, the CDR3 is TGTGCCAGCAGCGGACAGGCGACCCTTCACAGCTCCTACAATGAGCAGTTCTTC. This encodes CASSGQATLHSSYNEQFF.

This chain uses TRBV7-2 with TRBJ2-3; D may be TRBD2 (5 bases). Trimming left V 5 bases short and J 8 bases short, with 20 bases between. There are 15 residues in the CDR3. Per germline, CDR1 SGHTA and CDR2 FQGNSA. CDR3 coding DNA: TGTGCCAGCAGCCTTGACGGCTATGTAAGCGGTACGCAGTATTTT. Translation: CASSLDGYVSGTQYF.

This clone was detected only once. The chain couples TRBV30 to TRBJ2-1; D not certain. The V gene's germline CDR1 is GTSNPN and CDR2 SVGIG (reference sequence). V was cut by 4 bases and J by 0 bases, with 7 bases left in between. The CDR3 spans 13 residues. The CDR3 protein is CAWIPSSYNEQFF. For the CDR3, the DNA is TGTGCCTGGATCCCGAGCTCCTACAATGAGCAGTTCTTC.

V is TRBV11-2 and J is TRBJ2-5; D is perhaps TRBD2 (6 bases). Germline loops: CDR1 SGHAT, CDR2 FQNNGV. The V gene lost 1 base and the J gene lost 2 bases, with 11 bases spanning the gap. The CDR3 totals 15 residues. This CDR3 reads CASSLAPAGQETQYF. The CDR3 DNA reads TGTGCCAGCAGCTTAGCACCGGCGGGGCAAGAGACCCAGTACTTC.

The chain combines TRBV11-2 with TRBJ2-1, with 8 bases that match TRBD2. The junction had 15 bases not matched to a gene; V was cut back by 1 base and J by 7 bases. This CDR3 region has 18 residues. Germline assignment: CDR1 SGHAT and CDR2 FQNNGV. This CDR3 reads CASSLVLTGGPWGNEQFF. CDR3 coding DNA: TGTGCCAGCAGCTTAGTGTTGACGGGGGGGCCGTGGGGTAATGAGCAGTTCTTC. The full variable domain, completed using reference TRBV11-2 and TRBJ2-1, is EAGVAQSPRYKIIEKRQSVAFWCNPISGHATLYWYQQILGQGPKLLIQFQNNGVVDDSQLPKDRFSAERLKGVDSTLKIQPAKLEDSAVYLCASSLVLTGGPWGNEQFFGPGTRLTVL.

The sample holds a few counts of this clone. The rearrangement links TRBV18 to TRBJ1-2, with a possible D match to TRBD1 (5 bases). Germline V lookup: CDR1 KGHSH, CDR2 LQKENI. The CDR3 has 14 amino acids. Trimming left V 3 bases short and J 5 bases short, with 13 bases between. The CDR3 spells CASSPQGIVYGYTF. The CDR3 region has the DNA TGTGCCAGCTCACCCCAGGGCATTGTGTATGGCTACACCTTC.

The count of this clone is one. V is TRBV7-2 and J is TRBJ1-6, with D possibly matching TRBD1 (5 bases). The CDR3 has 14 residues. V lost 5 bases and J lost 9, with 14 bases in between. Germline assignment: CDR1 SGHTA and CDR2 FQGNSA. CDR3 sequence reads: CASSRGPGGSPLHF. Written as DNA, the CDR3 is TGTGCCAGCAGCCGAGGACCGGGGGGTTCACCCCTCCACTTT.

CDR3 sequence reads: CASSSTGGRDNEQFF. The CDR3 DNA is TGCGCCAGCAGCTCGACAGGGGGCCGGGACAATGAGCAGTTCTTC. The V gene is TRBV5-1, the J gene TRBJ2-1; 10 bases align to TRBD1. Germline V gives CDR1 SGHRS, CDR2 YFSETQ. This CDR3 contains 15 residues. V shed 3 bases, J shed 5 bases, and the junction held 5 bases outside the gene matches.

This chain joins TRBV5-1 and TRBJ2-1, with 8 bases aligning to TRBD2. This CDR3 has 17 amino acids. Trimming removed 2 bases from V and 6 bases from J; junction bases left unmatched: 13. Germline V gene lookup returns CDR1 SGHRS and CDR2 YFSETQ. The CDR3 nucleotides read TGCGCCAGCAGCTTTCCCGGCCGGGGGGGCTTAAGCAATGAGCAGTTCTTC. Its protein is CASSFPGRGGLSNEQFF.

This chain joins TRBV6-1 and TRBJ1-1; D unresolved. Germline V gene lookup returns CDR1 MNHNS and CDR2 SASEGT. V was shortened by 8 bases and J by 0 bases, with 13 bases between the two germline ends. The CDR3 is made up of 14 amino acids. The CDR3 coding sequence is TGTGCCAGCGTATTAGGACTCATGAACACTGAAGCTTTCTTT. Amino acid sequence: CASVLGLMNTEAFF.

In DNA, the CDR3 is TGTGCCAGCAGCTTAGGTCCGGGAGTCCCATACGAGCAGTACTTC. Amino acid sequence: CASSLGPGVPYEQYF. This sequence joins TRBV11-2 and TRBJ2-7; weak D call: TRBD2 (6 bases). The CDR3 consists of 15 residues. Trimming shortened V by 1 base and J by 4 bases, and 14 bases separated the two germline ends. Germline V CDR1 and CDR2: SGHAT, FQNNGV.

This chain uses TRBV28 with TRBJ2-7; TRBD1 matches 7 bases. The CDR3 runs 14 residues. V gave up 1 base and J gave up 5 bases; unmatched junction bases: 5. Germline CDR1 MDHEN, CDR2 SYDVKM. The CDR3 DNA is TGTGCCAGCAGTTTATACGGGACAGTCAACGAGCAGTACTTC. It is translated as CASSLYGTVNEQYF.

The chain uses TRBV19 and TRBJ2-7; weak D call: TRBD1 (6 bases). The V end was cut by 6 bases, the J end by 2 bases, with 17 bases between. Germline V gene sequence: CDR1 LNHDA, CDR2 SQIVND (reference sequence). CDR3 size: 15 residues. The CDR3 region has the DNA TGTGCCAGTAGGCAAACGATGGGGGCAGCCTACGAGCAGTACTTC. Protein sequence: CASRQTMGAAYEQYF.

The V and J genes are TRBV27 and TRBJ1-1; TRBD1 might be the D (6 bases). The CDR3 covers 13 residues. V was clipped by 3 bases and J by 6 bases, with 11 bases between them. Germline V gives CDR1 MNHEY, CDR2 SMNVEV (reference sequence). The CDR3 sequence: CASSLQGRAEAFF. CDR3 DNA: TGTGCCAGCAGTTTGCAGGGGAGAGCTGAAGCTTTCTTT.

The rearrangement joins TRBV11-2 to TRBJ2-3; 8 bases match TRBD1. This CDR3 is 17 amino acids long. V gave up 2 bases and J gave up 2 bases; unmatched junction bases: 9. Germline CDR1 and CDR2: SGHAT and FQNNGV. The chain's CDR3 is CASSLRGTGWFTDTQYF. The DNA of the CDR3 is TGTGCCAGCAGCTTACGTGGGACAGGCTGGTTCACAGATACGCAGTATTTT. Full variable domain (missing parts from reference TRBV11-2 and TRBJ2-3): EAGVAQSPRYKIIEKRQSVAFWCNPISGHATLYWYQQILGQGPKLLIQFQNNGVVDDSQLPKDRFSAERLKGVDSTLKIQPAKLEDSAVYLCASSLRGTGWFTDTQYFGPGTRLTVL.

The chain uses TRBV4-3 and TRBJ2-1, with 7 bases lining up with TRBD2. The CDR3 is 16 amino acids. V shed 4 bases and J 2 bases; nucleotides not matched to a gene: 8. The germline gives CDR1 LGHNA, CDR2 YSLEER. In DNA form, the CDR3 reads TGCGCCAGCAGCCGATTAGCGGGCGAAGCCTACAATGAGCAGTTCTTC. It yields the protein CASSRLAGEAYNEQFF.

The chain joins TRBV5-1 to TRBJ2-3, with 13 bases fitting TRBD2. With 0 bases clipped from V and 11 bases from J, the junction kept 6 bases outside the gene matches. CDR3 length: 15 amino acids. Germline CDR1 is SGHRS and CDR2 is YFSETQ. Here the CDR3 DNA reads TGCGCCAGCAGCTTGGCCACTAGCGGGGGGGCGGAGCAGTATTTT. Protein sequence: CASSLATSGGAEQYF.

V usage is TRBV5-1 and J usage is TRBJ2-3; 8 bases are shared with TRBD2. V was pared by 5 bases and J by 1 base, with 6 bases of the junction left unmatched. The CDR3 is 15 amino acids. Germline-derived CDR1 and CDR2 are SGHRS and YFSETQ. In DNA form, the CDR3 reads TGCGCCAGCAGTCAACCGGGACTAGGCACAGATACGCAGTATTTT. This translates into CASSQPGLGTDTQYF.